This TCR beta chain was sequenced during a study of beta chain features in type 1 diabetes. Study findings and constraints: It was not settled here whether HLA type affects TCRB rearrangement.

This clone was seen a handful of times. The antigen is unknown. Germline values: CDR1 SEHNR, CDR2 FQNEAQ (reference sequence). Trimming took 1 base from V and 12 from J, leaving 13 bases between them. This CDR3 contains 13 residues. The investigators reverse transcribed all of the isolated RNA, so they sequenced expressed TCRB transcripts. Data came from immunoSEQ multiplex PCR; TCRdb stores just in-frame clones and leaves some out. The data hold under 800,000 clones, with 15% observed a single time. The chain employs TRBV7-9 and TRBJ2-1, with D uncertain. The TCR comes from a man younger than 35 in good health. The material sequenced was naive CD4+ T cells from blood. CDR3 amino acids: CASSLDRRIGQFF. The CDR3 DNA sequence: TGTGCCAGCAGCTTAGATCGCCGAATAGGGCAGTTCTTC.